The rows below give T cell receptor beta chains drawn from one sample of a study of memory CD4+ T cells and cytomegalovirus serostatus. Generated by immunoSEQ multiplex PCR, the TCRdb table keeps only in-frame clones and is missing some. Of tens of thousands of clones listed, around 80% are singletons. Sequencing used memory CD4+ T cells from blood. The receptors were sampled from an adult in good health and CMV-seronegative. Both conserved end residues are part of each CDR3. D genes are given only for firm matches. Clone sizes are given selectively: once, few, many, or a class where the clone is expanded.

V: TRBV5-6; J: TRBJ1-1; length: 13; D: .; size: .; CDR3: CASSLVPGAEAFF; DNA: TGTGCCAGCAGCTTGGTTCCGGGGGCTGAAGCTTTCTTT
V: TRBV19; J: TRBJ2-5; length: 16; D: TRBD2; size: once; CDR3: CASSITPAGGWETQYF; DNA: TGTGCCAGTAGTATAACCCCGGCGGGAGGGTGGGAGACCCAGTACTTC
V: TRBV5-1; J: TRBJ1-1; length: 14; D: .; size: .; CDR3: CASSLSQGKTEAFF; DNA: TGCGCCAGCAGCTTGTCTCAGGGGAAAACTGAAGCTTTCTTT
V: TRBV5-1; J: TRBJ2-3; length: 15; D: TRBD2; size: once; CDR3: CASIEAGGRTDTQYF; DNA: TGCGCCAGCATTGAAGCGGGAGGACGGACAGATACGCAGTATTTT
V: TRBV5-1; J: TRBJ2-7; length: 14; D: .; size: .; CDR3: CASSLESRFYEQYF; DNA: TGCGCCAGCAGCTTGGAATCCAGGTTCTACGAGCAGTACTTC
V: TRBV5-1; J: TRBJ2-3; length: 16; D: TRBD1; size: .; CDR3: CASSPQPTGSTDTQYF; DNA: TGCGCCAGCAGCCCCCAACCGACAGGGAGCACAGATACGCAGTATTTT
V: TRBV30; J: TRBJ2-3; length: 11; D: .; size: .; CDR3: CAWDKTDTQYF; DNA: TGTGCCTGGGACAAGACAGATACGCAGTATTTT
V: TRBV18; J: TRBJ2-5; length: 14; D: .; size: .; CDR3: CASSPPGTQETQYF; DNA: TGTGCCAGCTCACCACCCGGGACACAAGAGACCCAGTACTTC
V: TRBV19; J: TRBJ1-2; length: 15; D: .; size: few; CDR3: CASSILSEGNYGYTF; DNA: TGTGCCAGTAGTATTTTATCGGAGGGGAACTATGGCTACACCTTC
V: TRBV7-2; J: TRBJ1-5; length: 13; D: .; size: .; CDR3: CASSLRGNQPQHF; DNA: TGTGCCAGCAGCCTCAGGGGAAATCAGCCCCAGCATTTT
V: TRBV6-5; J: TRBJ2-5; length: 13; D: .; size: .; CDR3: CASRPVGSETQYF; DNA: TGTGCCAGCAGACCCGTTGGGTCAGAGACCCAGTACTTC
V: TRBV5-4; J: TRBJ1-5; length: 14; D: .; size: .; CDR3: CASSLDMGNQPQHF; DNA: TGTGCCAGCAGCTTGGACATGGGAAATCAGCCCCAGCATTTT
V: TRBV12-5; J: TRBJ2-1; length: 14; D: TRBD1; size: .; CDR3: CASVSGTGYYEQFF; DNA: TGTGCTAGTGTCTCCGGGACAGGATACTATGAGCAGTTCTTC
V: TRBV4-3; J: TRBJ1-1; length: 15; D: .; size: .; CDR3: CASSQSLQRNTEAFF; DNA: TGCGCCAGCAGCCAAAGCTTACAGCGCAACACTGAAGCTTTCTTT
V: TRBV5-1; J: TRBJ1-1; length: 14; D: .; size: once; CDR3: CASSLMEANTEAFF; DNA: TGCGCCAGCAGCTTGATGGAAGCGAACACTGAAGCTTTCTTT
V: TRBV19; J: TRBJ1-2; length: 13; D: TRBD1; size: .; CDR3: CASSIVGTATGTF; DNA: TGTGCCAGTAGTATAGTGGGGACAGCAACGGGGACCTTC
V: TRBV10-3; J: TRBJ1-1; length: 15; D: .; size: .; CDR3: CAISESYRDLTEAFF; DNA: TGTGCCATCAGTGAGTCTTACAGGGATCTCACTGAAGCTTTCTTT
V: TRBV18; J: TRBJ2-1; length: 15; D: TRBD2; size: .; CDR3: CASSRGSGDYNEQFF; DNA: TGTGCCAGCTCACGGGGGAGCGGGGATTACAATGAGCAGTTCTTC
V: TRBV5-1; J: TRBJ1-2; length: 13; D: .; size: few; CDR3: CASSLGGLDGYTF; DNA: TGCGCCAGCAGCTTGGGGGGGCTCGATGGCTACACCTTC
V: TRBV6-5; J: TRBJ1-2; length: 15; D: TRBD1; size: .; CDR3: CASSYRDRGGYGYTF; DNA: TGTGCCAGCAGTTACCGGGACAGGGGCGGCTATGGCTACACCTTC
V: TRBV30; J: TRBJ1-1; length: 13; D: .; size: .; CDR3: CAWSVQEYTEAFF; DNA: TGTGCCTGGAGTGTACAGGAGTACACTGAAGCTTTCTTT
V: TRBV10-1; J: TRBJ2-2; length: 15; D: TRBD2; size: few; CDR3: CASSEGAGVGGELFF; DNA: TGCGCCAGCAGTGAAGGAGCGGGAGTCGGCGGGGAGCTGTTTTTT
V: TRBV7-2; J: TRBJ1-1; length: 12; D: .; size: once; CDR3: CASSLAATEAFF; DNA: TGTGCCAGCAGCTTAGCGGCCACTGAAGCTTTCTTT
V: TRBV10-3; J: TRBJ1-1; length: 12; D: .; size: .; CDR3: CAIKAQNTEAFF; DNA: TGTGCCATCAAGGCACAGAACACTGAAGCTTTCTTT
V: TRBV11-3; J: TRBJ2-1; length: 14; D: .; size: .; CDR3: CASSLRDWNNEQFF; DNA: TGTGCCAGCAGCCTCCGGGACTGGAACAATGAGCAGTTCTTC
V: TRBV10-3; J: TRBJ2-1; length: 14; D: .; size: .; CDR3: CAIKDSQLHNEQFF; DNA: TGTGCCATCAAAGACAGTCAGCTTCACAATGAGCAGTTCTTC